This T cell receptor (beta chain) was documented in a study of CD8 T cells in Susac syndrome. The multiple sclerosis control cohort comprised treatment-naive individuals presenting with stable or active relapsing-remitting disease. Findings of the study overall: The authors acknowledged that the study's TCR sequencing and HLA analysis involved relatively few individuals.

This clonotype was counted only a few times. No antigen is known for it. When the RNA was reverse transcribed, random hexamers were used with an input of 0.5 to 1 ug. With immunoSEQ multiplex PCR, TCR beta CDR3 was amplified across 54 Vbeta and 13 Jbeta. TCRdb re-derived calls from the immunoSEQ multiplex PCR reads in MiXCR, one entry per CDR3 protein. The table records about 130,000 distinct CDR3 sequences, about 94% of them present only once. The CDR3 is 14 amino acids. The V gene end was trimmed by 2 bases and the J gene end by 2 bases; junction bases not matched to a gene: 2. Looked up from germline, CDR1 is GTSNPN and CDR2 is SVGIG (reference sequence).

What was sequenced was CD4+ T cells from PBMCs. This sequence originates from a human donor with multiple sclerosis. The chain recombines TRBV30 with TRBJ2-7; TRBD2 matches at 11 bases. The CDR3 DNA reads TGTGCCTGGAGTTCTAGCGGGGGGCCCTACGAGCAGTACTTC. Residues: CAWSSSGGPYEQYF.